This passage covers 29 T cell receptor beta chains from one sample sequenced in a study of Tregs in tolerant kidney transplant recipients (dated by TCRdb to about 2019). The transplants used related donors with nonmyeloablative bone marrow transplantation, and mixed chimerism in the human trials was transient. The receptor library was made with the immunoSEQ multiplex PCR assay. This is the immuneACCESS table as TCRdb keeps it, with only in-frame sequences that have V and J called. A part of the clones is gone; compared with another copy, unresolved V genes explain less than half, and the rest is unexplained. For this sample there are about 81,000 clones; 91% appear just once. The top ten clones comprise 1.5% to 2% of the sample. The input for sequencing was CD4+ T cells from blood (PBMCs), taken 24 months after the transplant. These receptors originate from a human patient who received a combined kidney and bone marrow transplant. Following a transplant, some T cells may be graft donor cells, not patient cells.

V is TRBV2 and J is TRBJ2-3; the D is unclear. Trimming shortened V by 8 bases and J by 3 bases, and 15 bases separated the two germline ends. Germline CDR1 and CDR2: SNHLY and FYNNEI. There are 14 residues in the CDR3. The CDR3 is CASSRTQSTDTQYF. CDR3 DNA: TGTGCCAGCTCTCGTACACAGTCGACAGATACGCAGTATTTT.

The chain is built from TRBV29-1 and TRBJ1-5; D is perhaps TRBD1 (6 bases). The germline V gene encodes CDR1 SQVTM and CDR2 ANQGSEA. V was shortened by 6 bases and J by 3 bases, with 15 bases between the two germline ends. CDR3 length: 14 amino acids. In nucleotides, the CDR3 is TGCAGCGTACTGCTGGACAGCCCCAATCAGCCCCAGCATTTT. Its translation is CSVLLDSPNQPQHF. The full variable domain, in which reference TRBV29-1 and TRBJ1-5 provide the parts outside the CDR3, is SAVISQKPSRDICQRGTSLTIQCQVDSQVTMMFWYRQQPGQSLTLIATANQGSEATYESGFVIDKFPISRPNLTFSTLTVSNMSPEDSSIYLCSVLLDSPNQPQHFGDGTRLSIL.

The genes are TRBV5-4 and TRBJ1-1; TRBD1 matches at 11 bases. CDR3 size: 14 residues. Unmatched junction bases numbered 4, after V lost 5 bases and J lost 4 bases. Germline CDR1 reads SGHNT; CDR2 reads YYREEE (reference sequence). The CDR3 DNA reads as TGTGCCAGCAGATCCGGGACAGGGGGCACTGAAGCTTTCTTT. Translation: CASRSGTGGTEAFF.

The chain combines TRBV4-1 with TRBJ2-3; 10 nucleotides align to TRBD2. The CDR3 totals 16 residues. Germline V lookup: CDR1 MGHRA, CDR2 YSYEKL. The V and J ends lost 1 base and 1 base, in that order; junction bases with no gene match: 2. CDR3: CASSQATSGGTDTQYF. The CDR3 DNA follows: TGCGCCAGCAGCCAAGCTACTAGCGGGGGCACAGATACGCAGTATTTT.

The CDR3 here is CASSAWERTNTEAFF. In DNA, the CDR3 is TGTGCCAGCAGCGCTTGGGAGAGGACGAACACTGAAGCTTTCTTT. This chain joins TRBV9 and TRBJ1-1; D unresolved. In germline, CDR1 is SGDLS, CDR2 YYNGEE. V lost 3 bases and J 1 base, leaving 13 bases between the germline ends. There are 15 residues in the CDR3. Complete variable domain (other parts from reference TRBV9 and TRBJ1-1): DSGVTQTPKHLITATGQRVTLRCSPRSGDLSVYWYQQSLDQGLQFLIQYYNGEERAKGNILERFSAQQFPDLHSELNLSSLELGDSALYFCASSAWERTNTEAFFGQGTRLTVV.

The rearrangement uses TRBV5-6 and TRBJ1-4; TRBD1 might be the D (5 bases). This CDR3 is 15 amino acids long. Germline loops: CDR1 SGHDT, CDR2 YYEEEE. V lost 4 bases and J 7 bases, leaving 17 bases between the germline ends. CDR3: CASSDNVREGEKLFF. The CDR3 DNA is TGTGCCAGCAGCGACAACGTCAGGGAGGGTGAAAAACTGTTTTTT. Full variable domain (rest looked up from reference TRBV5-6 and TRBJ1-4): DAGVTQSPTHLIKTRGQQVTLRCSPKSGHDTVSWYQQALGQGPQFIFQYYEEEERQRGNFPDRFSGHQFPNYSSELNVNALLLGDSALYLCASSDNVREGEKLFFGSGTQLSVL.

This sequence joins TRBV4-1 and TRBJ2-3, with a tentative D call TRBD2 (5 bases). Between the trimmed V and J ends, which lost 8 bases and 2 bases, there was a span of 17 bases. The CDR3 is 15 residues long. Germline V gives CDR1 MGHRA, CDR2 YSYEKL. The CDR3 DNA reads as TGCGCCAGCGGCCTCGGACTTTCCTTCACAGATACGCAGTATTTT. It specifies CASGLGLSFTDTQYF.

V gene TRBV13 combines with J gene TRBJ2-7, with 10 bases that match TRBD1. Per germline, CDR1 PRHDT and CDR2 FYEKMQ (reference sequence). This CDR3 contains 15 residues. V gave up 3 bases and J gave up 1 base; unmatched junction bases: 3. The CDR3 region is CASSFGDRGSYEQYF. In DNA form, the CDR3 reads TGTGCCAGCAGCTTTGGGGACAGGGGATCCTACGAGCAGTACTTC.

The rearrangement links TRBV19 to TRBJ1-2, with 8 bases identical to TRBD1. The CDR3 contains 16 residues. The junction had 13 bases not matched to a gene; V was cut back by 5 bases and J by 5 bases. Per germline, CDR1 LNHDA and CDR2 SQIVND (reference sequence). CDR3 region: CASSSSTGGFRYGYTF. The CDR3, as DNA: TGTGCCAGTAGTTCCTCTACAGGGGGATTTAGGTATGGCTACACCTTC.

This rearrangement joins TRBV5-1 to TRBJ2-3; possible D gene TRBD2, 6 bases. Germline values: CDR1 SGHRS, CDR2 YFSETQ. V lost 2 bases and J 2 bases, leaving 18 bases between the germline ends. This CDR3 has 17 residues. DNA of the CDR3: TGCGCCAGCAGCTTTCGCACCGCGGGACGAGCCACAGATACGCAGTATTTT. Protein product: CASSFRTAGRATDTQYF.

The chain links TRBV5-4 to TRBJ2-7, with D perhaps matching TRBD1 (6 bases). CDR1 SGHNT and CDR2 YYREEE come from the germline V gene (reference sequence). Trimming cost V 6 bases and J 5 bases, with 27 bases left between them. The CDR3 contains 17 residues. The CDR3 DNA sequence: TGTGCCAGCACCTTATTTGGCCGGGGACATAGGACTGACGAGCAGTACTTC. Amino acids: CASTLFGRGHRTDEQYF.

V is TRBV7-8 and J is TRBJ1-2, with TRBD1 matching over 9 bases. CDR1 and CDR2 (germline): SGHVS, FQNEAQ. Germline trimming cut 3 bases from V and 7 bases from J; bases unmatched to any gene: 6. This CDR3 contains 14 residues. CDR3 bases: TGTGCCAGCAGCTTTGGGACAGGGAATTTTGGCTACACCTTC. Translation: CASSFGTGNFGYTF. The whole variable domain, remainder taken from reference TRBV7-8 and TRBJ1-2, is GAGVSQSPRYKVAKRGQDVALRCDPISGHVSLFWYQQALGQGPEFLTYFQNEAQLDKSGLPSDRFFAERPEGSVSTLKIQRTQQEDSAVYLCASSFGTGNFGYTFGSGTRLTVV.

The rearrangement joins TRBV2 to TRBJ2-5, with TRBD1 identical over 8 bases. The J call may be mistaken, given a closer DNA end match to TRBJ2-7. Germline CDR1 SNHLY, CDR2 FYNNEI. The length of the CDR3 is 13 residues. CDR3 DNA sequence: TGTGCCAGCATGGGCAGGGGGCTCGACGAGCAGTACTTC. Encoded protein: CASMGRGLDEQYF.

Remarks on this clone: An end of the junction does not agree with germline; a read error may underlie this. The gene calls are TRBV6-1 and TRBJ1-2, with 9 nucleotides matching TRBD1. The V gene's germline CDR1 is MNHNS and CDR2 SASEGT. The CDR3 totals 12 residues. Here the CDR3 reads CASSGDRALLAF. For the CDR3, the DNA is TGTGCCAGCAGTGGGGACAGGGCCCTGCTCGCCTTC.

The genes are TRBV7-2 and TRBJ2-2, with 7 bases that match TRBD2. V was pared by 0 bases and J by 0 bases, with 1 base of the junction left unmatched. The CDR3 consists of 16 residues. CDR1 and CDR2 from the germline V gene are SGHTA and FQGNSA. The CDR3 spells CASSLAGTTNTGELFF. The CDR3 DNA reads TGTGCCAGCAGCTTAGCTGGGACTACGAACACCGGGGAGCTGTTTTTT. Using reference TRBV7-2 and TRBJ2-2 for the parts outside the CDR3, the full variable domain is GAGVSQSPSNKVTEKGKDVELRCDPISGHTALYWYRQSLGQGLEFLIYFQGNSAPDKSGLPSDRFSAERTGGSVSTLTIQRTQQEDSAVYLCASSLAGTTNTGELFFGEGSRLTVL.

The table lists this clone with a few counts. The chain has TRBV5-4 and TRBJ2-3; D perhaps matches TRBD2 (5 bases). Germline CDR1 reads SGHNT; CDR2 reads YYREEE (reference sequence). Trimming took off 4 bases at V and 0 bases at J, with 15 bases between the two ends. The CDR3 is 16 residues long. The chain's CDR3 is CASSRGGPASTDTQYF. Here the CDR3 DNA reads TGTGCCAGCAGCCGGGGTGGACCAGCTAGCACAGATACGCAGTATTTT.

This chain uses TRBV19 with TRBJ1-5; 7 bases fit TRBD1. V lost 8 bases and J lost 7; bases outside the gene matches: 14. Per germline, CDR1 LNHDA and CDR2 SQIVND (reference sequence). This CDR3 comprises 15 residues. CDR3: CASSLRQGDRQPQHF. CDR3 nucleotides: TGTGCCAGTTCCCTTAGGCAGGGGGATCGCCAGCCCCAGCATTTT.

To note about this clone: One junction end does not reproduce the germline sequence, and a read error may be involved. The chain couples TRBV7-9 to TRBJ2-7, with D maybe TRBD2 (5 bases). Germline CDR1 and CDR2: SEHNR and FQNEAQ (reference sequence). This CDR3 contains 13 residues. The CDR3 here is CASSAGLSHEQYF. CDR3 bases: TGTGCCAGCAGCGCCGGACTCTCCCACGAGCAGTACTTC. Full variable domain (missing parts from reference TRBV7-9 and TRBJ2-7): DTGVSQNPRHKITKRGQNVTFRCDPISEHNRLYWYRQTLGQGPEFLTYFQNEAQLEKSRLLSDRFSAERPKGSFSTLEIQRTEQGDSAMYLCASSAGLSHEQYFGPGTRLTVT.

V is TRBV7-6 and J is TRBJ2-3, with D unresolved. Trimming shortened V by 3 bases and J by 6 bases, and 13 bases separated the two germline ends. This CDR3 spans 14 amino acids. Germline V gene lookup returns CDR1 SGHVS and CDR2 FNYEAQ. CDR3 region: CASSFFQSGDTQYF. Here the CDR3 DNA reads TGTGCCAGCAGCTTCTTTCAAAGTGGCGATACGCAGTATTTT.

This chain's CDR3 is CASSPKRLAGGHEQYF. The CDR3 coding sequence is TGTGCCAGCAGCCCAAAACGACTAGCGGGAGGTCACGAGCAGTACTTC. The V gene is TRBV7-8, the J gene TRBJ2-7; 13 bases match TRBD2. Germline CDR1 reads SGHVS; CDR2 reads FQNEAQ. The V gene end was trimmed by 5 bases and the J gene end by 5 bases; junction bases not matched to a gene: 9. The CDR3 runs to 16 residues.

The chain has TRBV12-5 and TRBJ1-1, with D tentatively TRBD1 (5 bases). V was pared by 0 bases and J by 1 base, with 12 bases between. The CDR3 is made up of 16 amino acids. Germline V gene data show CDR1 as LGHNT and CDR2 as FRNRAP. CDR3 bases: TGTGCTAGTGGTTTGGTAGGGGCGGAGCCGAACACTGAAGCTTTCTTT. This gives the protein CASGLVGAEPNTEAFF.

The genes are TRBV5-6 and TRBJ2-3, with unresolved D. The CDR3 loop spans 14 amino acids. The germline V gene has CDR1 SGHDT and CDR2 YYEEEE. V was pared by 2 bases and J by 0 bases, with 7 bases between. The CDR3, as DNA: TGTGCCAGCAGCTTTGGGCCTAGCACAGATACGCAGTATTTT. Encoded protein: CASSFGPSTDTQYF.

Here the CDR3 DNA reads TGTGCCAGCAGTTTCCAGCGGGGGGGCCCCTCCTACAATGAGCAGTTCTTC. Translated: CASSFQRGGPSYNEQFF. The rearrangement joins TRBV28 to TRBJ2-1; TRBD2 matches at 10 bases. The germline CDR1 and CDR2 sequences are MDHEN and SYDVKM. The CDR3 runs to 17 residues. V lost 3 bases to trimming and J lost 0 bases; unmatched junction nucleotides: 5.

CDR3: CASSRGGGQETQYF. The CDR3 region has the DNA TGTGCCAGCAGTCGGGGCGGGGGCCAAGAGACCCAGTACTTC. This chain uses TRBV7-2 with TRBJ2-5; 7 positions agree with TRBD2. The V segment lost 6 bases and the J segment 1 base; nucleotides outside the gene matches: 5. From germline, CDR1 is SGHTA and CDR2 FQGNSA. The CDR3 consists of 14 residues.

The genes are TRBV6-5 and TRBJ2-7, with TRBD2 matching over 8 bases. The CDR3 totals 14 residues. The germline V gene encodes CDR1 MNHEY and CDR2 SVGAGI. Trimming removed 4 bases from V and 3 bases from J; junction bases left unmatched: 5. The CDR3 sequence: CASSLAGGFYEQYF. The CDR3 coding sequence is TGTGCCAGCAGTTTGGCGGGGGGCTTCTACGAGCAGTACTTC.

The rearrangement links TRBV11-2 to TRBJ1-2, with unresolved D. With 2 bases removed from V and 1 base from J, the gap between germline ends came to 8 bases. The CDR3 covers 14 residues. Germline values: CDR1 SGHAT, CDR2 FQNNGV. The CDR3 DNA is TGTGCCAGCAGCTTATTTCGGGGTAACTATGGCTACACCTTC. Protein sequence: CASSLFRGNYGYTF. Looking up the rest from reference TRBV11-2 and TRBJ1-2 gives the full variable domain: EAGVAQSPRYKIIEKRQSVAFWCNPISGHATLYWYQQILGQGPKLLIQFQNNGVVDDSQLPKDRFSAERLKGVDSTLKIQPAKLEDSAVYLCASSLFRGNYGYTFGSGTRLTVV.

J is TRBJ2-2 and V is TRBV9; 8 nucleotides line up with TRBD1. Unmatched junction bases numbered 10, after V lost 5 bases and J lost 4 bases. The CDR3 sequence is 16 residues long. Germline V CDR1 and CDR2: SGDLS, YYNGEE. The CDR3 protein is CASRAGTGSSTGELFF. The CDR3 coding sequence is TGTGCCAGCAGGGCCGGGACAGGCAGTAGCACCGGGGAGCTGTTTTTT.

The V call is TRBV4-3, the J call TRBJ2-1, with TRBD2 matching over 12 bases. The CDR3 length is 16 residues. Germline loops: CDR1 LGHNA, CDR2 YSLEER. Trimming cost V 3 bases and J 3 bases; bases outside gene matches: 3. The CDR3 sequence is CASSQGGLAGYNEQFF. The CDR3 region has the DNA TGCGCCAGCAGCCAGGGGGGACTAGCGGGCTACAATGAGCAGTTCTTC.

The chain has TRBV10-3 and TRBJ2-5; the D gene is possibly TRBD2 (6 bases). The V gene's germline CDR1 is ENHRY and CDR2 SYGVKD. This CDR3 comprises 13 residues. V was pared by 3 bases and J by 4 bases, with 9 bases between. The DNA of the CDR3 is TGTGCCATCAGTGATTTGGGGGGAGAGACCCAGTACTTC. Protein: CAISDLGGETQYF.